The 20 T cell receptor beta chains below all came from one sample that was sequenced in a study of T cell changes during pregnancy in multiple sclerosis. The repertoire was sequenced with immunoSEQ multiplex PCR; TCRdb's copy has only in-frame clones and lacks some. The sample lists 120,000 or so clones; 85% to 95% were seen once. The material was peripheral blood, obtained before pregnancy. The receptor source for this set is a female donor with multiple sclerosis, enrolled in a pregnancy study.

The genes are TRBV7-9 and TRBJ2-7, with TRBD2 matching 16 bases. CDR3 length: 19 amino acids. V was clipped by 2 bases and J by 4 bases; unmatched bases: 11. The germline V gene has CDR1 SEHNR and CDR2 FQNEAQ (reference sequence). The CDR3 sequence is CASSLPNLGLAGGSYEQYF. CDR3 nucleotides: TGTGCCAGCAGCTTACCAAATCTGGGACTAGCGGGAGGGAGTTACGAGCAGTACTTC.

In nucleotides, the CDR3 is TGTGCCAGCAGCCCACTGGGACAGGATGAAAAACTGTTTTTT. It is translated as CASSPLGQDEKLFF. The chain is built from TRBV14 and TRBJ1-4; 8 bases fit TRBD1. The CDR3 is 14 residues long. Trimming took 4 bases from V and 6 from J; bases not matched to a gene: 4. Germline V gene data show CDR1 as SGHDN and CDR2 as FVKESK.

This rearrangement joins TRBV2 to TRBJ1-1; 10 bases line up with TRBD1. Trimming at V came to 10 bases and at J to 2 bases, leaving 10 bases not matched to a gene. The V gene's germline CDR1 is SNHLY and CDR2 FYNNEI. The CDR3 is 15 amino acids. The CDR3 DNA reads as TGTGCCATCCCCCGGGACAGGGGTCGAAACACTGAAGCTTTCTTT. Its translation: CAIPRDRGRNTEAFF.

The J gene is TRBJ2-1, the V gene TRBV9; 10 nucleotides agree with TRBD2. Germline CDR1 SGDLS, CDR2 YYNGEE. The CDR3 totals 18 residues. Losses at the gene ends were 0 bases for V and 7 bases for J; bases not matched to a gene: 13. The CDR3 loop is CASSVATGLALVGNEQFF. CDR3 in DNA: TGTGCCAGCAGCGTAGCTACGGGACTAGCGTTGGTCGGAAATGAGCAGTTCTTC.

The chain joins TRBV5-1 to TRBJ2-7; maybe TRBD1 (5 bases). CDR1 is SGHRS and CDR2 is YFSETQ in the germline V gene. V was shortened by 0 bases and J by 0 bases, with 7 bases between the two germline ends. The CDR3 loop spans 14 amino acids. The CDR3 loop is CASSLEGDSYEQYF. The DNA of the CDR3 is TGCGCCAGCAGCTTGGAAGGGGACTCCTACGAGCAGTACTTC.

The chain has TRBV5-8 and TRBJ1-1; perhaps TRBD1 as D (5 bases). Germline V gene sequence: CDR1 SGHTS, CDR2 YDEGEE. The CDR3 covers 14 residues. The germline V and J ends were trimmed by 1 base and 8 bases, with 15 bases remaining between them. The chain's CDR3 is CASSLIQVGSEAFF. The CDR3 DNA follows: TGTGCCAGCAGCTTGATACAGGTGGGTTCGGAAGCTTTCTTT.

V and J are TRBV28 and TRBJ1-4; perhaps TRBD1 as D (5 bases). The CDR3 loop spans 13 amino acids. Trimming removed 7 bases from V and 8 bases from J, with 14 bases in between. Per germline, CDR1 MDHEN and CDR2 SYDVKM. CDR3 nucleotides: TGTGCCAGCACCCTCGGGGCGGGGGAAAAACTGTTTTTT. Its translation: CASTLGAGEKLFF. Supplemented by reference TRBV28 and TRBJ1-4, the full variable domain reads DVKVTQSSRYLVKRTGEKVFLECVQDMDHENMFWYRQDPGLGLRLIYFSYDVKMKEKGDIPEGYSVSREKKERFSLILESASTNQTSMYLCASTLGAGEKLFFGSGTQLSVL.

This sequence joins TRBV6-5 and TRBJ2-7, with a weak D call TRBD2 (5 bases). Germline CDR1 and CDR2: MNHEY and SVGAGI. The CDR3 extends over 14 amino acids. Trimming cost V 2 bases and J 0 bases, with 8 bases left between them. CDR3 nucleotide sequence: TGTGCCAGCAGTTACGCCGGGAACTCCTACGAGCAGTACTTC. Its translation: CASSYAGNSYEQYF.

The J gene is TRBJ2-1, the V gene TRBV7-3; 9 positions match TRBD2. The CDR3 has 14 amino acids. V shed 8 bases, J shed 4 bases, and the junction held 6 bases outside the gene matches. Germline loops: CDR1 SGHTA, CDR2 FQGTGA. The CDR3: CASALAGAYNEQFF. CDR3 DNA: TGTGCCAGCGCCTTAGCGGGAGCTTACAATGAGCAGTTCTTC.

This chain joins TRBV10-1 and TRBJ2-5; the D gene is possibly TRBD2 (6 bases). The CDR3 loop spans 16 amino acids. Germline CDR1 and CDR2: WNHNN and SYGVQD (reference sequence). Between the trimmed V and J ends, which lost 6 bases and 6 bases, there was a span of 23 bases. Written as DNA, the CDR3 is TGCGCCAGCAGGCAAAAGGGCGGGGAGCCCGGCCAGACCCAGTACTTC. Its translation: CASRQKGGEPGQTQYF.

This clone was observed once. The rearrangement links TRBV9 to TRBJ1-1, with D maybe TRBD1 (5 bases). V lost 0 bases, J lost 2 bases, and 20 bases lay in between. Germline lookup yields CDR1 SGDLS and CDR2 YYNGEE. The CDR3 sequence is 18 residues long. Here the CDR3 DNA reads TGTGCCAGCAGCGTAGAGGTGGGGGACGGGAGGATTAACACTGAAGCTTTCTTT. As protein: CASSVEVGDGRINTEAFF.

The chain is built from TRBV19 and TRBJ2-1, with 7 positions matching TRBD2. Germline-derived CDR1 and CDR2 are LNHDA and SQIVND (reference sequence). Trimming took 4 bases from V and 4 from J; bases not matched to a gene: 10. The CDR3 has 16 amino acids. The CDR3 loop reads CASSTDRDYNYNEQFF. For the CDR3, the DNA is TGTGCCAGTAGTACGGACCGGGACTATAATTACAATGAGCAGTTCTTC.

A single count supports this clone. In DNA, the CDR3 is TGTGCCAGCAGCCATCCGGGACAGAACTCCTACGAGCAGTACTTC. This gives the protein CASSHPGQNSYEQYF. The gene calls are TRBV5-4 and TRBJ2-7; 7 bases line up with TRBD1. CDR3 length: 15 amino acids. The ends lost 4 bases at V and 0 bases at J; junction bases unmatched: 7. Germline V lookup: CDR1 SGHNT, CDR2 YYREEE (reference sequence).

The chain is built from TRBV7-3 and TRBJ2-2, with TRBD1 as a possible D gene (6 bases). The CDR3 runs to 15 residues. V was clipped by 5 bases and J by 3 bases, with 13 bases between them. Germline assignment: CDR1 SGHTA and CDR2 FQGTGA. Here the CDR3 DNA reads TGTGCCAGCAGCCCGACGACAGGTTACACCGGGGAGCTGTTTTTT. Translating gives CASSPTTGYTGELFF.

The chain has TRBV2 and TRBJ1-5, with 11 nucleotides matching TRBD1. This CDR3 comprises 15 residues. V was pared by 6 bases and J by 5 bases, with 6 bases of the junction left unmatched. Germline lookup yields CDR1 SNHLY and CDR2 FYNNEI. The CDR3 DNA sequence: TGTGCCAGCAGGAAGGGACAGGGGGACTATCAGCCCCAGCATTTT. This translates into CASRKGQGDYQPQHF. The variable domain in full, completed from reference TRBV2 and TRBJ1-5, reads EPEVTQTPSHQVTQMGQEVILRCVPISNHLYFYWYRQILGQKVEFLVSFYNNEISEKSEIFDDQFSVERPDGSNFTLKIRSTKLEDSAMYFCASRKGQGDYQPQHFGDGTRLSIL.

The chain joins TRBV11-2 to TRBJ2-5; tentative D call: TRBD1 (5 bases). V was clipped by 6 bases and J by 3 bases, with 14 bases between them. The V gene's germline CDR1 is SGHAT and CDR2 FQNNGV. The CDR3 totals 14 residues. This CDR3 is CASSPGHFKETQYF. The CDR3 DNA follows: TGTGCCAGCAGTCCCGGACACTTTAAAGAGACCCAGTACTTC.

The rearrangement uses TRBV6-5 and TRBJ1-2; 9 bases are a match to TRBD1. The germline gives CDR1 MNHEY, CDR2 SVGAGI. The CDR3 length is 13 residues. Trimming cost V 2 bases and J 7 bases; bases outside gene matches: 2. The CDR3 region has the DNA TGTGCCAGCAGTTACGGGACAGGGTTTGGCTACACCTTC. This encodes CASSYGTGFGYTF.

The rearrangement joins TRBV27 to TRBJ2-5; 10 bases are shared with TRBD2. This CDR3 region has 15 residues. Per the germline V gene, CDR1 is MNHEY and CDR2 is SMNVEV (reference sequence). V lost 5 bases and J lost 2; bases outside the gene matches: 5. The CDR3 bases are TGTGCCAGCAGTCACGGACTAGCGGCTCAAGAGACCCAGTACTTC. Its translation is CASSHGLAAQETQYF.

The chain has TRBV30 and TRBJ1-1; D may be TRBD1 (6 bases). CDR3 length: 15 amino acids. Trimming took off 4 bases at V and 2 bases at J, with 17 bases between the two ends. Germline V gene data show CDR1 as GTSNPN and CDR2 as SVGIG (reference sequence). CDR3 coding DNA: TGTGCCTGGACCCCTTTCAGGGGAAAAAACACTGAAGCTTTCTTT. Amino acids: CAWTPFRGKNTEAFF. Looking up the rest from reference TRBV30 and TRBJ1-1 gives the full variable domain: SQTIHQWPATLVQPVGSPLSLECTVEGTSNPNLYWYRQAAGRGLQLLFYSVGIGQISSEVPQNLSASRPQDRQFILSSKKLLLSDSGFYLCAWTPFRGKNTEAFFGQGTRLTVV.

The rearrangement uses TRBV25-1 and TRBJ2-1; 7 nucleotides match TRBD2. V shed 3 bases, J shed 5 bases, and the junction held 7 bases outside the gene matches. The CDR3 is 15 amino acids. CDR1 MGHDK and CDR2 SYGVNS come from the germline V gene. The CDR3 sequence: CASSEGWEGHNEQFF. Written as DNA, the CDR3 is TGTGCCAGCAGTGAGGGGTGGGAGGGCCACAATGAGCAGTTCTTC.